The source of this TCR beta chain is a study of T cell repertoires in cytomegalovirus infection. Whole-study results and caveats: Pooled public TCR beta family frequency picked out CMV carriers with the relevant HLA.

V lost 0 bases to trimming and J lost 4 bases, with 12 bases between them. CDR1 MNHNS and CDR2 SASEGT come from the germline V gene. CDR3 size: 16 residues. This clonotype was seen many times. The target antigen is unknown. TCRdb re-called the reads with MiXCR, one entry per CDR3 protein. The table has approximately 500,000 distinct CDR3 sequences, about 17% seen once. The chain couples TRBV6-1 to TRBJ2-2; TRBD1 might be the D (6 bases). This sequence originates from a human donor in good health (CMV status not recorded). Some clones in this sample may be carry-over from other donors' samples. The sequencing input was CD8+ T cells from PBMCs. In DNA form, the CDR3 reads TGTGCCAGCAGTGAAGCGCAAGGGACAACCACCGGGGAGCTGTTTTTT. Its translation is CASSEAQGTTTGELFF.